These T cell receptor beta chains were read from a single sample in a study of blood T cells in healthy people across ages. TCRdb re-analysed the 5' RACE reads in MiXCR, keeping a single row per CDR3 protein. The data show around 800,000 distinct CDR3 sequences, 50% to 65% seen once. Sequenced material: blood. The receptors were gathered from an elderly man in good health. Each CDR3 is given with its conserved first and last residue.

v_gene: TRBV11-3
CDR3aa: CASSTSSYNEQFF

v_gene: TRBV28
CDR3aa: CASSLTGTGLEKLFF

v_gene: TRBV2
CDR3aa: CASSRDSTLWGNEQFF

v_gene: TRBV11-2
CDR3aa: CASSLVIYGYTF

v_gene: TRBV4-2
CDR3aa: CASSHPGISNEQYF

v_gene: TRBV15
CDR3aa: CATSRGDYPEQFF

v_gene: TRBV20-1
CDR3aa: CSARPSIAFF

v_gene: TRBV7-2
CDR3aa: CASTALGGQPQHF

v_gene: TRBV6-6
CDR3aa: CASTGAGLGSYEQYF

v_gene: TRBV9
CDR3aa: CASSVGSPGEQFF

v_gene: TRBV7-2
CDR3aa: CASSPRALAGQPQHF

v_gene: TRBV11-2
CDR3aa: CASSRISGRAQEQFF

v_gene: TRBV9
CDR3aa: CASSVVVHTEAFF

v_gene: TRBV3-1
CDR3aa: CASSQRQGDNQPQHF

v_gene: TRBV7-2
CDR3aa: CASSLGNMLYGYTF

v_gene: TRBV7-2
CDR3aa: CASSISGVGNEQFF

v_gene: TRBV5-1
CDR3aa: CASSLNGQTLNEKLFF

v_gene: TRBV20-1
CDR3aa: CSAHRTSGEETQYF

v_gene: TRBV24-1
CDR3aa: CATSDSLAHGTDTQYF

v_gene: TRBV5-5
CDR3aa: CASSFQGQTYNEQFF

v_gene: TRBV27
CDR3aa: CASSFKGRSNQPQHF

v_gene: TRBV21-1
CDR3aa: CASSKELASGRNFSYEQYF

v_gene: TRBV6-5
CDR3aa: CASSYRPGQGPYNEQFF

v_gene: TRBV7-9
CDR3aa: CASSDRLAGYTF

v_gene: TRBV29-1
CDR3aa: CSASMEELSYTF

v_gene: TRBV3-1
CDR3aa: CASSHRDRGHRYAYF

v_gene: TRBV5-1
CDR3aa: CASSLWGQGTINEQFF

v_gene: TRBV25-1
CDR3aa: CASSDDRVTEAFF

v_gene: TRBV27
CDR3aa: CASRQRSGGLNNEQFF